Listed below are T cell receptor beta chains from one sample, sequenced in a study of CD8+CD57+ T cells in acquired aplastic anemia. TCRdb re-derived calls from the reads in MiXCR, one entry per CDR3 protein. Of about 180,000 distinct CDR3 sequences listed, roughly 60% were seen once; the top ten hold about 39%. Source material: sorted CD4+, CD8+, or CD8+CD57+ T cells (not recorded which) from PBMCs. The source of these receptors is a human donor with aplastic anemia. CDR3s include the opening cysteine and the closing phenylalanine or tryptophan. The D gene is left open where the match is weak. Clone size is stated in some rows and not others, as once, few, many or a class when expanded.

TRBJ2-1 | - | TRBV15 | - | TGTGCCACCAGCAGAGGACAGCTCGATGAGCAGTTCTTC | CATSRGQLDEQFF
TRBJ1-2 | - | TRBV7-9 | once | TGTGCCAGCAGCTTAGCAGGGACCTATGGCTACACCTTC | CASSLAGTYGYTF
TRBJ1-6 | - | TRBV19 | - | TGTGCCAGTAGTACGAAAAATTCACCCCTCCACTTT | CASSTKNSPLHF
TRBJ2-7 | TRBD1 | TRBV7-2 | - | TGTGCCAGCAGCCCCTTGGGACAGGGGGCGCGCTACGAGCAGTACTTC | CASSPLGQGARYEQYF
TRBJ2-7 | TRBD2 | TRBV20-1 | - | TGCAGTGCAACCACTAGCGCGACCTACGAGCAGTACTTC | CSATTSATYEQYF
TRBJ2-2 | TRBD1 | TRBV24-1 | - | TGTGCCACCAGTGACCCGACAGGGGGTAACACCGGGGAGCTGTTTTTC | CATSDPTGGNTGELFF
TRBJ2-7 | - | TRBV20-1 | few | TGCAGTGCTTCGACTACCTTTCACGAGCAGTACTTC | CSASTTFHEQYF
TRBJ1-2 | - | TRBV7-2 | - | TGTGCCAGCAGCTTTGGTCAGGGCGCAGGCTATGGCTACACCTTC | CASSFGQGAGYGYTF
TRBJ1-1 | - | TRBV7-9 | - | TGTGCCAGCAGCCCGTTTTTGGCTTTCTTT | CASSPFLAFF
TRBJ2-7 | TRBD1 | TRBV19 | - | TGTGCCAGTACCCGGACGGGCAGGGGGAACTACGAGCAGTACTTC | CASTRTGRGNYEQYF
TRBJ2-1 | TRBD2 | TRBV20-1 | - | TGCAGCGTTAGAGAAGGAGGACTAGCGGGGGGGCAAGAGCAGTTCTTC | CSVREGGLAGGQEQFF
TRBJ1-2 | - | TRBV24-1 | - | TGTGCCACCAGTGATCCCACCGGGGACCACACGGCTGGCTACACCTTC | CATSDPTGDHTAGYTF
TRBJ2-2 | TRBD1 | TRBV25-1 | once | TGTGCCAGCAGTCCCCTGGGGACAGGGTGGAACACCGGGGAGCTGTTTTTT | CASSPLGTGWNTGELFF
TRBJ1-2 | - | TRBV20-1 | - | TGCAGTGCCCAAGCACGGCAGAACTATGGCTACACCTTC | CSAQARQNYGYTF
TRBJ2-5 | TRBD2 | TRBV25-1 | - | TGTGCCAGCAGTCTAAACGGGGGGGCGAAGACCCAGTACTTC | CASSLNGGAKTQYF
TRBJ2-7 | - | TRBV20-1 | - | TGCAGTGCTGTGCGTAGGGAGAGCTCCTACGAGCAGTACTTC | CSAVRRESSYEQYF
TRBJ2-7 | TRBD2 | TRBV6-5 | many | TGTGCCAGTTCCCTCGCGGGGGGGTCCTACGAGCAGTACTTC | CASSLAGGSYEQYF
TRBJ2-7 | - | TRBV7-8 | once | TGTGCCAGCAGCTTAGCTTTATCTGAGCAGTACTTC | CASSLALSEQYF
TRBJ2-7 | - | TRBV5-1 | - | TGCGCCAGCAACCTCAGGGAAGGGTACGAGCAGTACTTC | CASNLREGYEQYF
TRBJ2-5 | - | TRBV7-9 | - | TGTGCCAGCAGCTTTCAAGGCTGGGAGACCCAGTACTTC | CASSFQGWETQYF
TRBJ1-2 | - | TRBV29-1 | once | TGCAGCGTGGCCGAGTTAGTTTATGGCTACACCTTC | CSVAELVYGYTF
TRBJ2-7 | - | TRBV20-1 | - | TGCAGTGCTAGTCCAGGGAGTTCCCCATCCTACGAGCAGTACTTC | CSASPGSSPSYEQYF
TRBJ2-1 | TRBD2 | TRBV7-2 | - | TGTGCCAGCAGCTTCGGGTTCGGACTAGCGTTACAAGACTTC | CASSFGFGLALQDF
TRBJ2-2 | - | TRBV5-1 | - | TGCGCCAGCAGCTCCAGGGTCACCGGGGAGCTGTTTTTT | CASSSRVTGELFF
TRBJ1-1 | - | TRBV19 | - | TGTGCCAGTAGCCTGGGGTCAGGGGCGGGTCACACTGAAGCTTTCTTT | CASSLGSGAGHTEAFF
TRBJ2-7 | - | TRBV2 | many | TGTGCCAGCAGTGAAAGGGAAGGGGGTTGGTCCCCCTACGAGCAGTACTTC | CASSEREGGWSPYEQYF
TRBJ1-5 | - | TRBV19 | - | TGTGCCAGTACCAAGGGGGGGCAGCCCCAGCATTTT | CASTKGGQPQHF
TRBJ2-1 | TRBD2 | TRBV12-3/TRBV12-4 | - | TGTGCCAGCAGTAGTAGCGGGCGCCTATCGGGGGAGCAGTTCTTC | CASSSSGRLSGEQFF
TRBJ2-7 | - | TRBV27 | many | TGTGCCAGCAGTTACGGACTAGGGGGCTCCTACGAGCAGTACTTC | CASSYGLGGSYEQYF
TRBJ2-3 | TRBD2 | TRBV10-3 | many | TGTGCCATCAGTGGACCGCGGGGGGTTCATTCAGATACGCAGTATTTT | CAISGPRGVHSDTQYF
TRBJ1-3 | TRBD1 | TRBV2 | many | TGTGCCAGCAGTGATACAGGGGGGTCTGGAAACACCATATATTTT | CASSDTGGSGNTIYF
TRBJ2-5 | - | TRBV20-1 | - | TGCAGTGCTATCACCACCCAGAAGACCCAGTACTTC | CSAITTQKTQYF
TRBJ1-1 | - | TRBV10-2 | - | TGCGCCAGCAGTCAAGACCCGAACACTGAAGCTTTCTTT | CASSQDPNTEAFF
TRBJ2-7 | TRBD1 | TRBV3-1 | few | TGTGCCAGCAGCTTTTCCTTCGGGACAGCCTTTTACGAGCAGTACTTC | CASSFSFGTAFYEQYF
TRBJ2-7 | - | TRBV6-5 | many | TGTGCCAGCAGTTACTCAAGGACGAACGAGCAGTACTTC | CASSYSRTNEQYF
TRBJ2-7 | - | TRBV7-2 | - | TGTGCCAGCAGCTTAGGCATGGGCCCACTCTACGAGCAGTACTTC | CASSLGMGPLYEQYF
TRBJ2-3 | - | TRBV10-3 | - | TGTGCCACCCGGGAAACTTCGACCACAGATACGCAGTATTTT | CATRETSTTDTQYF
TRBJ1-2 | TRBD1 | TRBV10-1 | - | TGCGCCAGCAGTGATAAGTGGGGACAGGGGGCCCCTAACTATGGCTACACCTTC | CASSDKWGQGAPNYGYTF
TRBJ2-1 | - | TRBV7-8 | - | TGTGCCAGCTCACGGACAAGGAGCTCCTACAATGAGCAGTTCTTC | CASSRTRSSYNEQFF